Each of the 20 T cell receptor beta chains below was sequenced from the same sample in a study of blood T cell repertoires in COVID-19. Assay: immunoSEQ multiplex PCR; the TCRdb copy retains only in-frame clones and omits some. Of more than 15,000 clones listed, approximately 90% are singletons. The sequenced sample was peripheral blood. These receptors all stem from a woman between 55 and 75 years old with active COVID-19.

This clone was counted a single time. This sequence joins TRBV19 and TRBJ2-5; 7 nucleotides agree with TRBD1. The CDR3 has 15 residues. Germline CDR1 is LNHDA and CDR2 is SQIVND (reference sequence). The ends lost 2 bases at V and 5 bases at J; junction bases unmatched: 8. This chain's CDR3 is CASSISTGAVETQYF. For the CDR3, the DNA is TGTGCCAGTAGTATATCCACAGGGGCGGTTGAGACCCAGTACTTC.

The CDR3 region is CASSHGWAAGDEQYF. In DNA form, the CDR3 reads TGTGCCAGCAGCCATGGGTGGGCCGCGGGGGACGAGCAGTACTTC. This chain joins TRBV3-1 (or the pseudogene TRBV3-2) and TRBJ2-7; 7 nucleotides line up with TRBD2. Germline CDR1 reads LGHDT; CDR2 reads YNNKEL (reference sequence). Losses at the gene ends were 3 bases for V and 5 bases for J; bases not matched to a gene: 10. The CDR3 is 15 residues long.

The chain combines TRBV5-8 with TRBJ2-7; possibly TRBD2 for D (5 bases). This CDR3 is built from 11 residues. V lost 5 bases and J 4 bases, leaving 7 bases between the germline ends. The germline V gene encodes CDR1 SGHTS and CDR2 YDEGEE. The CDR3 nucleotides read TGTGCCAGCAGAGGACTGTACGAGCAGTACTTC. Its translation: CASRGLYEQYF.

The chain uses TRBV5-4 and TRBJ2-5, with 16 nucleotides matching TRBD2. The CDR3 contains 16 residues. V was pared by 4 bases and J by 5 bases, with 5 bases of the junction left unmatched. CDR1 and CDR2 (germline): SGHNT, YYREEE (reference sequence). The CDR3 nucleotides are TGTGCCAGCAGCCTTAGGGGACTAGCGGGGGGGGAGACCCAGTACTTC. Its protein is CASSLRGLAGGETQYF.

This sequence joins TRBV5-1 and TRBJ2-2; D call uncertain. Germline-derived CDR1 and CDR2 are SGHRS and YFSETQ. CDR3 length: 15 amino acids. Trimming pared 1 base from V and 2 bases from J, leaving 9 bases between. The CDR3 sequence is CASSLYSSNTGELFF. The CDR3 DNA reads as TGCGCCAGCAGCTTGTACAGTTCCAACACCGGGGAGCTGTTTTTT.

This clone was seen a handful of times. The rearrangement uses TRBV4-2 and TRBJ2-7; no reliable D call. Per germline, CDR1 LGHNA and CDR2 YNFKEQ. There are 16 residues in the CDR3. Trimming cost V 0 bases and J 2 bases, with 14 bases left between them. CDR3 nucleotides: TGTGCCAGCAGCCAAGACTGGGCGCAGGCAACCTACGAGCAGTACTTC. Translating gives CASSQDWAQATYEQYF.

V is TRBV10-3 and J is TRBJ2-5, with 7 bases aligning to TRBD2. V lost 3 bases to trimming and J lost 1 base; unmatched junction nucleotides: 8. The CDR3 is 16 residues long. Germline V gene data show CDR1 as ENHRY and CDR2 as SYGVKD. The CDR3 nucleotides read TGTGCCATCAGTGACCCAGCGGGGAACATCCAAGAGACCCAGTACTTC. This codes for CAISDPAGNIQETQYF.

The chain recombines TRBV19 with TRBJ2-1; 8 positions match TRBD2. V lost 7 bases to trimming and J lost 4 bases; unmatched junction nucleotides: 6. CDR1 is LNHDA, CDR2 SQIVND, per germline (reference sequence). CDR3 length equals 14 residues. The CDR3 here is CASTRGGKYNEQFF. The CDR3 DNA is TGTGCCAGTACCCGGGGGGGTAAATACAATGAGCAGTTCTTC.

The rearrangement links TRBV10-1 to TRBJ2-3; 11 bases align to TRBD1. Trimming took 3 bases from V and 4 from J; bases not matched to a gene: 12. Germline V gene lookup returns CDR1 WNHNN and CDR2 SYGVQD (reference sequence). The CDR3 spans 18 residues. As DNA, the CDR3 is TGCGCCAGCAGTGACTCGAGGACAGGGGGCTTTTCCGCAGATACGCAGTATTTT. Amino acid sequence: CASSDSRTGGFSADTQYF.

There are a few counts of this clone. The chain links TRBV20-1 to TRBJ2-7, with D unclear. V gave up 4 bases and J gave up 4 bases, with 5 bases separating them. Per the germline V gene, CDR1 is DFQATT and CDR2 is SNEGSKA (reference sequence). The CDR3 runs 10 residues. In DNA form, the CDR3 reads TGCAGTGCTAACAAGTACGAGCAGTACTTC. This codes for CSANKYEQYF.

This clone has only one observation. The rearrangement uses TRBV5-4 and TRBJ1-2; 8 positions agree with TRBD1. Germline CDR1 is SGHNT and CDR2 is YYREEE (reference sequence). With 4 bases clipped from V and 9 bases from J, the junction kept 11 bases outside the gene matches. The CDR3 loop spans 14 amino acids. CDR3 bases: TGTGCCAGCAGCCCCCCGGGACAGGCTGGCCGCTACACCTTC. This translates into CASSPPGQAGRYTF.

The chain uses TRBV11-2 and TRBJ2-5, with a tentative D call TRBD1 (6 bases). This CDR3 has 17 residues. Trimming cost V 1 base and J 4 bases, with 19 bases left between them. Germline lookup yields CDR1 SGHAT and CDR2 FQNNGV. CDR3: CASSLVLAGALGETQYF. The CDR3 coding sequence is TGTGCCAGCAGCTTAGTTCTGGCAGGGGCCCTAGGAGAGACCCAGTACTTC.

The chain has TRBV5-1 and TRBJ2-7; 12 bases align to TRBD1. V dropped 4 bases and J dropped 6; count of bases not matched to a gene: 8. Germline assignment: CDR1 SGHRS and CDR2 YFSETQ. This CDR3 has 15 amino acids. DNA for the CDR3: TGCGCCAGCAGCGCCACCGGGACAGGGGGCGGCGAGCAGTACTTC. Amino acids: CASSATGTGGGEQYF.

The rearrangement joins TRBV5-4 to TRBJ1-1; possible D gene TRBD1, 6 bases. Germline CDR1 is SGHNT and CDR2 is YYREEE (reference sequence). This CDR3 is 14 amino acids long. Between the trimmed V and J ends, which lost 1 base and 5 bases, there was a span of 12 bases. In DNA, the CDR3 is TGTGCCAGCAGCTTGCAACAGGGAGGGACTGAAGCTTTCTTT. Its protein is CASSLQQGGTEAFF.

The rearrangement links TRBV5-1 to TRBJ2-3, with TRBD2 as a possible D gene (7 bases). V dropped 0 bases and J dropped 0 bases, with 14 bases sitting between them. The CDR3 sequence is 17 residues long. CDR1 and CDR2 from the germline V gene are SGHRS and YFSETQ. In DNA form, the CDR3 reads TGCGCCAGCAGCTTGGGAATCGGCGGGGGCAGCACAGATACGCAGTATTTT. The encoded protein is CASSLGIGGGSTDTQYF.

This chain links TRBV12-2 with TRBJ2-4; the table's D gene call, TRBD2, was not cross checked with the DNA. TRBV12-2 is recorded as a pseudogene. The CDR3 spans 19 residues. CDR3 in DNA: TGTGCAAGTCGCTTAAAAGGATTTTCCCTCCATGGCGGCAAAAACATTCAGTACTTC. Its translation is CASRLKGFSLHGGKNIQYF.

This clone was picked up a small number of times. V and J are TRBV6-6 and TRBJ2-3, with 9 bases lining up with TRBD2. The length of the CDR3 is 15 residues. Unmatched junction bases numbered 8, after V lost 5 bases and J lost 5 bases. The germline gives CDR1 MNHNY, CDR2 SVGAGI (reference sequence). The chain's CDR3 is CASSMGRGGIDTQYF. Written as DNA, the CDR3 is TGTGCCAGCAGTATGGGGCGGGGGGGCATAGATACGCAGTATTTT.

In DNA, the CDR3 is TGTGCCAGCAGCCTCCGGACAGGGGCCAACACCGGGGAGCTGTTTTTT. Protein sequence: CASSLRTGANTGELFF. The chain combines TRBV3-1 (or the pseudogene TRBV3-2) with TRBJ2-2; 9 nucleotides line up with TRBD1. The CDR3 consists of 16 residues. Germline-derived CDR1 and CDR2 are LGHDT and YNNKEL (reference sequence). Unmatched junction bases numbered 5, after V lost 4 bases and J lost 2 bases.

The CDR3 protein is CASSYSSGGNSPLHF. The CDR3, as DNA: TGTGCCAGCAGTTACTCGTCCGGCGGGAATTCACCCCTCCACTTT. The chain carries TRBV6-6 and TRBJ1-6; D unclear. Germline V gene data show CDR1 as MNHNY and CDR2 as SVGAGI (reference sequence). Trimming took 0 bases from V and 7 from J, leaving 10 bases between them. CDR3 size: 15 residues.

The chain has TRBV3-1 (or the pseudogene TRBV3-2) and TRBJ1-2, with 8 bases fitting TRBD1. This CDR3 comprises 15 residues. The V segment lost 1 base and the J segment 4 bases; nucleotides outside the gene matches: 5. Germline CDR1 and CDR2: LGHDT and YNNKEL (reference sequence). The CDR3 coding sequence is TGTGCCAGCAGCCAAGGCACGGACAGGGTCTATGGCTACACCTTC. It translates to CASSQGTDRVYGYTF.